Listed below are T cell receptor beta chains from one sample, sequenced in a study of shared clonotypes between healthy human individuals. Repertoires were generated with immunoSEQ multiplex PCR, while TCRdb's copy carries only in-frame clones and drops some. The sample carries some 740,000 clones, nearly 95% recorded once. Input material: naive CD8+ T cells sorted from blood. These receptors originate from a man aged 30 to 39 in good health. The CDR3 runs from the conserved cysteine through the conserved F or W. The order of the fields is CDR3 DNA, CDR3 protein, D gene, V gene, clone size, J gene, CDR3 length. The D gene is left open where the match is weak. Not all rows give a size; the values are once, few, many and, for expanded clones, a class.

TGTGCCAGCAGTTATCGGGCAGCGGGCACAGATACGCAGTATTTT,CASSYRAAGTDTQYF,NA,TRBV27,NA,TRBJ2-3,15
TGTGCCACCAGCAGAGGGGCTGGTACGGGAGGTCCGACCTACGAGCAGTACTTC,CATSRGAGTGGPTYEQYF,TRBD2,TRBV15,NA,TRBJ2-7,18
TGTGCCAGCAGCCCGGACAGGGGGATTCAGCCCCAGCATTTT,CASSPDRGIQPQHF,TRBD1,TRBV11-2,NA,TRBJ1-5,14
TGCGCCAGCAGCCCAACTAGCGGGAGTCGCAATGAGCAGTTCTTC,CASSPTSGSRNEQFF,TRBD2,TRBV4-1,NA,TRBJ2-1,15
TGCGCCAGCAGCAACCGGGACAGGGGGCCAGATACGCAGTATTTT,CASSNRDRGPDTQYF,TRBD1,TRBV4-1,NA,TRBJ2-3,15
TGTGCCAGCAGCCATAGGTCGACCGGGGAGCTGTTTTTT,CASSHRSTGELFF,NA,TRBV27,few,TRBJ2-2,13
TGCGCCAGCAGCTTCCTCCCGGGACAGGGACCTGCAACTAATGAAAAACTGTTTTTT,CASSFLPGQGPATNEKLFF,TRBD1,TRBV5-1,NA,TRBJ1-4,19
TGTGCCAGCAGTTTATTGGCGCGGGCTAGCGGGAGCCGCGAGACCCAGTACTTC,CASSLLARASGSRETQYF,TRBD2,TRBV28,NA,TRBJ2-5,18
TGTGCCAGCAGTTTTGGGGACAGGGGGACAGATACGCAGTATTTT,CASSFGDRGTDTQYF,TRBD1,TRBV28,NA,TRBJ2-3,15
TGTGCCAGCCGCCCCATTGGCACTGAAGCTTTCTTT,CASRPIGTEAFF,NA,TRBV7-6,NA,TRBJ1-1,12
TGTGCCAGCAGCCCCCGGGGGGTGCTCTCCTACGAGCAGTACTTC,CASSPRGVLSYEQYF,TRBD2,TRBV7-8,NA,TRBJ2-7,15